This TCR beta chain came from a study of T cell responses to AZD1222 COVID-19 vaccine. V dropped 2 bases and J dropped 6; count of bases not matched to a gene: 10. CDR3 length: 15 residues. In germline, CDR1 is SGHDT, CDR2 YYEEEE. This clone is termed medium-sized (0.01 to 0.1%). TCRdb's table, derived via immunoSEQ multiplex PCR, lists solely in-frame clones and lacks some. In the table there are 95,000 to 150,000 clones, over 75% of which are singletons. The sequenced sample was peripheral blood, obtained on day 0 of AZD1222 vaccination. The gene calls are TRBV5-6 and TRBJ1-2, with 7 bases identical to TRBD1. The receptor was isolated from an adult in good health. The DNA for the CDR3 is TGTGCCAGCAGCTTACAACCGGGACAGATTGATGGCTACACCTTC. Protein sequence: CASSLQPGQIDGYTF.